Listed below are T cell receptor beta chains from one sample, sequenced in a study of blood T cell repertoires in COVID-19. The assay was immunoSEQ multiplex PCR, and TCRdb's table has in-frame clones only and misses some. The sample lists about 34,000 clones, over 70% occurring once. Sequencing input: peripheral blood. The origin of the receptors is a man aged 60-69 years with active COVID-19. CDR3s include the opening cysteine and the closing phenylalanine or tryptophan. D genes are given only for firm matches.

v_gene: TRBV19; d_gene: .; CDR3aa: CASSAGDSPQETQYF
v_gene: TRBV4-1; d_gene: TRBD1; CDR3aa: CASSQAGQGGTEAFF
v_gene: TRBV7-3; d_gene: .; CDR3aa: CASSLMAGGAYEQYF
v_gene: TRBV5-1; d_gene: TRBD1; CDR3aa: CASSPGQGLYEQYF
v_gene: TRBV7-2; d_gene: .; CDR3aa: CASSSGRGRWTEAFF
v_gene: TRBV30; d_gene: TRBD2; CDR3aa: CAWIPGGLDTQYF
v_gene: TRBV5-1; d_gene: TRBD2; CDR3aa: CASSVSGGDEQYF
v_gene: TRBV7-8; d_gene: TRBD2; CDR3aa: CASSLGPTTSGRFNEQFF
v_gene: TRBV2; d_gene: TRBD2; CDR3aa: CASSVGAGRAGELFF
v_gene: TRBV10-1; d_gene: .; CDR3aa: CASSESGGGKQYF
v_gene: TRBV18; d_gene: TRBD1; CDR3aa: CASSLGQGELTEAFF
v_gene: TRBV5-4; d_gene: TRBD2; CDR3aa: CASSLRREGETQYF
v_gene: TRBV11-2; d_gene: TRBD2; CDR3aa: CASSHTGLAGATYTQYF
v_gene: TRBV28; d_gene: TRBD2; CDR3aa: CASSSRQASSGQETQYF
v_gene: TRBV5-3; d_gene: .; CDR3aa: CARSLALAGKIHEQYF
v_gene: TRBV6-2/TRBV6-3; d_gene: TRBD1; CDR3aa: CASSYLGQGPYEQYF
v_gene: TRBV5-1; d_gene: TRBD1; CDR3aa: CASSSGGPGGGWKQFF
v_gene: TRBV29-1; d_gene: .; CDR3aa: CSVRTAAQETQYF
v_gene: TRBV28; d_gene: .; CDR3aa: CASSLAGHGYGYTF
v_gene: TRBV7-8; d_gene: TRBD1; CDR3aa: CASSFSGQTGGYTF
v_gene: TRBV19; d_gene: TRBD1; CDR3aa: CASSDDRGPTNEKLFF
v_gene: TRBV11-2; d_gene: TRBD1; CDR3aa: CASSPRQGEGYTF
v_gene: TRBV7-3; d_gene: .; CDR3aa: CASTPRGGDTEAFF
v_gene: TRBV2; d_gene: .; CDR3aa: CASSEALPPGETQYF
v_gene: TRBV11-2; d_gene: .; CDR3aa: CASSFSPGGHYEQYF
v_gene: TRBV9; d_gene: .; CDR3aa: CASSVDPAGTGELFF
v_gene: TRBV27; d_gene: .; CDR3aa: CASSLAGQPNSPLHF
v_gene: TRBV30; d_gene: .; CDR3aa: CAWSVPQLWDGYTF
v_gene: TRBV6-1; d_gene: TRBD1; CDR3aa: CASSEGRDRGWYNEQFF
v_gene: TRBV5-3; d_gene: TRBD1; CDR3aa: CARSLGRQGVDCSQPQHF
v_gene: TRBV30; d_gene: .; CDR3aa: CAWSPRAGEGYTF
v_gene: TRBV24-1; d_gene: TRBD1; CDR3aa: CATSGSTGDTEAFF
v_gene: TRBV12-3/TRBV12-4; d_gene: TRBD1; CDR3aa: CASSLPGGYGYTF
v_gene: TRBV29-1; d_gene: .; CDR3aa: CSVEGAPNIQYF
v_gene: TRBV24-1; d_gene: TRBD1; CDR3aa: CATSDWGQTGELFF
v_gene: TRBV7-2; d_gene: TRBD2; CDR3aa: CASSSQAGVSYNEQFF
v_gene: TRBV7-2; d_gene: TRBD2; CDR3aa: CASSLRGLVGNEQFF
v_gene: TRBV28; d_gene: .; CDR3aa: CASSFRDRVTEAFF
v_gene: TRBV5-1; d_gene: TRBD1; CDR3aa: CASSLLGTEPGNTIYF
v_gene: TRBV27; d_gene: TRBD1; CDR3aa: CASSFSGTGSYEQYF